These 2 T cell receptor beta chains were all obtained from the same sample, sequenced in a study of cytomegalovirus exposure and HLA in healthy donors. Vbeta (60) and Jbeta (13) primers were used in the PCR. TCRdb's table, derived via immunoSEQ multiplex PCR, lists solely in-frame clones and lacks some. In the table there are 140,000 to 150,000 clones, 75% to 80% of which are singletons. Sequenced material: PBMCs. These receptors came from a woman younger than 35 in good health and CMV-seropositive.

J is TRBJ2-1 and V is TRBV18, with D tentatively TRBD1 (5 bases). This CDR3 comprises 17 residues. The germline V gene encodes CDR1 KGHSH and CDR2 LQKENI. V was pared by 2 bases and J by 5 bases, with 19 bases between. The CDR3 DNA follows: TGTGCCAGCTCACCAAAGGCTGTGATTCAGGGTCACAATGAGCAGTTCTTC. Encoded protein: CASSPKAVIQGHNEQFF.

The CDR3 reads CASTGGSNQPQHF. DNA for the CDR3: TGCGCCAGCACAGGGGGGAGCAATCAGCCCCAGCATTTT. The V gene is TRBV10-2, the J gene TRBJ1-5; TRBD1 matches at 7 bases. The junction had 1 base not matched to a gene; V was cut back by 7 bases and J by 1 base. This CDR3 has 13 amino acids. Germline V gene lookup returns CDR1 WSHSY and CDR2 SAAADI.